Listed below are T cell receptor beta chains from one sample, sequenced in a study of shared clonotypes between healthy human individuals. Profiling relied on immunoSEQ multiplex PCR, and the TCRdb table lists in-frame clones only, not all of them. The profile covers 2,500,000 or so clones, with approximately 94% appearing a single time and 0.36% taken by the ten largest. The sequenced sample consisted of naive CD4+ T cells from PBMCs. The receptors stem from a man aged 18 to 30 in good health. Some clones in this sample may be carry-over from other donors' samples. Both conserved end residues are part of each CDR3. D genes are given only for firm matches. Not every row has a clone size; where given, it reads once, few, many or a size class.

cdr3_aa cdr3_nt j_call d_call v_call clone_size
CASGTGGAYTF TGTGCCAGCGGCACAGGGGGCGCTTACACCTTC TRBJ1-2 TRBD1 TRBV7-3 few
CASSLSTGETQYF TGCGCCAGCAGTCTAAGTACGGGGGAGACCCAGTACTTC TRBJ2-5 - TRBV5-1 -
CASSLDRGDGYTF TGTGCCAGCAGCTTGGACAGGGGGGATGGCTACACCTTC TRBJ1-2 TRBD1 TRBV7-3 -
CASSEQGPGDTQYF TGTGCCAGCAGTGAGCAGGGGCCGGGGGATACGCAGTATTTT TRBJ2-3 - TRBV2 once
CASEGNYGYTF TGTGCCAGCGAGGGCAACTATGGCTACACCTTC TRBJ1-2 - TRBV6-1 -
CASTTTGTSGETQYF TGCGCCAGCACCACCACCGGGACTAGCGGGGAGACCCAGTACTTC TRBJ2-5 TRBD2 TRBV5-1 -
CASSAELAASSYEQYF TGTGCCAGCAGCGCCGAACTAGCGGCAAGCTCCTACGAGCAGTACTTC TRBJ2-7 TRBD2 TRBV7-2 once
CSAGYNTEAFF TGCAGTGCTGGGTATAACACTGAAGCTTTCTTT TRBJ1-1 - TRBV20-1 -
CASSLNSGTSTDTQYF TGTGCCAGCAGCTTAAACAGCGGAACTAGCACAGATACGCAGTATTTT TRBJ2-3 - TRBV7-3 -
CASSSGVAGSTDTQYF TGTGCCAGCAGCTCCGGGGTAGCGGGAAGCACAGATACGCAGTATTTT TRBJ2-3 TRBD2 TRBV7-7 -
CASSLNSGYTDTQYF TGTGCCAGCAGCTTAAATAGCGGATACACAGATACGCAGTATTTT TRBJ2-3 - TRBV13 -
CASSRPPFGWANTEAFF TGTGCCAGCAGCCGGCCCCCCTTTGGGTGGGCGAACACTGAAGCTTTCTTT TRBJ1-1 - TRBV16 -
CASSLPGTSGSEQYF TGTGCCAGCAGCCTCCCCGGGACTAGCGGGAGCGAGCAGTACTTC TRBJ2-7 TRBD2 TRBV5-4 -
CASSLSPGAGVTGELFF TGTGCCAGCAGCTTATCCCCCGGGGCGGGAGTCACCGGGGAGCTGTTTTTT TRBJ2-2 TRBD2 TRBV7-9 -
CASSWDKNTEAFF TGTGCCAGCAGCTGGGACAAGAACACTGAAGCTTTCTTT TRBJ1-1 - TRBV7-3 -
CASSHPVPGGYTF TGTGCCAGCAGCCACCCCGTGCCGGGCGGCTACACCTTC TRBJ1-2 - TRBV7-9 once
CASRPSGLNNEQYF TGCGCCAGCAGACCCTCTGGGCTAAACAACGAGCAGTACTTC TRBJ2-7 - TRBV5-1 -
CASSPTGARSSYEQYF TGCGCCAGCAGCCCCACCGGGGCCCGAAGCTCCTACGAGCAGTACTTC TRBJ2-7 - TRBV5-1 once
CASSEDRNSGNTIYF TGTGCCAGCAGTGAGGACAGGAACTCTGGAAACACCATATATTTT TRBJ1-3 TRBD1 TRBV2 -
CASSPPPTGSTGELFF TGTGCCAGCTCACCACCGCCGACAGGGAGCACCGGGGAGCTGTTTTTT TRBJ2-2 TRBD1 TRBV18 -
CASSATGGRFEKLFF TGTGCCAGCAGTGCGACAGGGGGCCGTTTTGAAAAACTGTTTTTT TRBJ1-4 TRBD1 TRBV7-2 -
CATSQNRDSYEQYF TGTGCCACCAGCCAAAACAGGGACTCCTACGAGCAGTACTTC TRBJ2-7 - TRBV15 -
CASSIQGRAEAFF TGTGCCAGCAGTATACAGGGTCGGGCTGAAGCTTTCTTT TRBJ1-1 - TRBV25-1 -
CASSQPPRGNEQFF TGCGCCAGCAGCCAACCCCCACGGGGGAATGAGCAGTTCTTC TRBJ2-1 - TRBV4-1 -
CASSPVALETQYF TGCGCCAGCAGCCCGGTCGCTTTGGAGACCCAGTACTTC TRBJ2-5 - TRBV5-1 -
CSVRDGGIDTQYF TGCAGCGTTCGGGACGGGGGAATTGATACGCAGTATTTT TRBJ2-3 - TRBV29-1 -
CASGGSHTEAFF TGTGCCAGTGGTGGCTCCCACACTGAAGCTTTCTTT TRBJ1-1 - TRBV28 -
CASSFGIIDEKLFF TGTGCCAGCAGTTTCGGGATAATCGATGAAAAACTGTTTTTT TRBJ1-4 - TRBV25-1 -
CASSLYVSSTDTQYF TGTGCCAGCAGCTTATACGTCTCTAGCACAGATACGCAGTATTTT TRBJ2-3 - TRBV7-3 -
CASSQLNREQYF TGTGCCAGCAGCCAATTAAATCGCGAGCAGTACTTC TRBJ2-7 - TRBV28 -
CASSSEPQSLYEQYF TGCGCCAGCAGCTCGGAGCCACAGTCCCTCTACGAGCAGTACTTC TRBJ2-7 - TRBV5-1 -
CASSPLGRGPGQPQHF TGTGCCAGCAGCCCTCTGGGGAGGGGGCCTGGGCAGCCCCAGCATTTT TRBJ1-5 TRBD1 TRBV28 -
CASSLGDTKETQYF TGTGCCAGCTCCTTGGGGGATACGAAAGAGACCCAGTACTTC TRBJ2-5 - TRBV6-1 -
CASSSPTPGAGNTIYF TGTGCCAGCAGTTCACCCACCCCGGGGGCTGGAAACACCATATATTTT TRBJ1-3 - TRBV28 -
CASSSLFAVLRDKNEQFF TGTGCCAGCAGCTCACTATTCGCCGTCTTGCGGGATAAGAATGAGCAGTTCTTC TRBJ2-1 - TRBV7-2 once
CASSLSAGYTDTQYF TGTGCCAGCAGCTTATCAGCGGGGTACACAGATACGCAGTATTTT TRBJ2-3 TRBD2 TRBV7-2 -
CASSLRLGAQGEQFF TGTGCCAGCAGTTTAAGGTTGGGGGCCCAGGGTGAGCAGTTCTTC TRBJ2-1 - TRBV27 once
CASSLTTGTGAYEQYF TGCGCCAGCAGCCTGACTACCGGGACAGGGGCCTACGAGCAGTACTTC TRBJ2-7 TRBD1 TRBV5-1 -
CASSLGTSGRVGAYEQYF TGTGCCAGCAGCTTAGGGACTAGCGGGAGGGTTGGCGCCTACGAGCAGTACTTC TRBJ2-7 TRBD2 TRBV11-2 -
CASRARAVRLGSNQPQHF TGTGCCAGCAGGGCCCGGGCAGTCCGACTGGGGTCCAATCAGCCCCAGCATTTT TRBJ1-5 - TRBV28 -
CASSLDSFMNTEAFF TGCGCCAGCAGCTTGGACAGTTTCATGAACACTGAAGCTTTCTTT TRBJ1-1 - TRBV5-1 -
CAWKGGCQPQHF TGTGCCTGGAAAGGAGGGTGTCAGCCCCAGCATTTT TRBJ1-5 - TRBV18 -
CASSPDHYTDTQYF TGTGCCAGCAGCCCTGACCACTACACAGATACGCAGTATTTT TRBJ2-3 - TRBV5-4 -
CASSLVVGGNTEAFF TGTGCCAGCAGCTTAGTAGTCGGGGGGAACACTGAAGCTTTCTTT TRBJ1-1 - TRBV7-8 -
CASSQNMNTEAFF TGTGCCAGCAGCCAGAACATGAACACTGAAGCTTTCTTT TRBJ1-1 - TRBV14 -
CASSHRDRLNQPQHF TGTGCCAGCAGTCACCGGGACAGACTTAATCAGCCCCAGCATTTT TRBJ1-5 TRBD1 TRBV6-6 few
CASSSPAAGGAVYGYTF TGTGCCAGCAGTTCACCTGCGGCAGGGGGCGCCGTCTATGGCTACACCTTC TRBJ1-2 TRBD1 TRBV27 -
CATSRVAGSDYEQYF TGTGCCACCAGCAGAGTTGCCGGGAGCGACTACGAGCAGTACTTC TRBJ2-7 - TRBV15 -
CASSQGNGAGRDTQYF TGTGCCAGCAGCCAAGGGAATGGGGCTGGCAGAGATACGCAGTATTTT TRBJ2-3 - TRBV4-2 -
CATSGGLDYGYTF TGTGCCACCAGCGGGGGGCTGGACTATGGCTACACCTTC TRBJ1-2 - TRBV15 -
CASSYLGSSTTNEKLFF TGCGCCAGCAGCTATCTGGGTAGTTCGACAACTAATGAAAAACTGTTTTTT TRBJ1-4 - TRBV5-1 -
CASSRQPGTGGSGANVLTF TGTGCCAGCAGCAGACAACCCGGGACAGGGGGCTCCGGGGCCAACGTCCTGACTTTC TRBJ2-6 TRBD1 TRBV4-2 -
CASSLLFQGTNEKLFF TGTGCCAGCAGTCTCCTATTCCAGGGAACTAATGAAAAACTGTTTTTT TRBJ1-4 - TRBV28 once
CASSPGSYNEQFF TGTGCCAGCAGCCCCGGCTCCTACAATGAGCAGTTCTTC TRBJ2-1 - TRBV11-3 -
CASSLLASGDYNEQFF TGTGCCAGCAGTTTATTGGCTAGCGGGGACTACAATGAGCAGTTCTTC TRBJ2-1 TRBD2 TRBV28 -
CASRYSGLLSYEQYF TGTGCCAGCCGTTATAGCGGGCTTCTCTCCTACGAGCAGTACTTC TRBJ2-7 TRBD2 TRBV28 -
CASSIRPGGVGAFF TGTGCCAGTAGTATTAGGCCAGGGGGCGTAGGTGCTTTCTTT TRBJ1-1 TRBD1 TRBV19 -
CASSTYWNEQFF TGTGCCAGCAGCACATATTGGAATGAGCAGTTCTTC TRBJ2-1 - TRBV6-1 -
CATGGADTQYF TGTGCCACCGGAGGAGCAGATACGCAGTATTTT TRBJ2-3 - TRBV10-3 -
CASIKGLASYNEQFF TGTGCCAGTATAAAGGGACTGGCCTCCTACAATGAGCAGTTCTTC TRBJ2-1 - TRBV28 -